This T cell receptor beta chain was identified during a study of cytotoxic CD8 clonotypes in ibrutinib-treated CLL (dated by TCRdb to about 2021). For context, the study as a whole: In this cohort, 15 or so patients were treatment-naive and ten to twelve were relapsed/refractory, while 17 to 18 had unmutated IGHV. Longitudinal samples were available for about 30% of the roughly 86 trial participants. Cryopreserved peripheral blood mononuclear cells were collected before treatment, at response, and at either disease progression or sustained remission. Every sample from remission and from progressive disease was obtained while the patients were still on ibrutinib. Samples averaged approximately 260,000 productive templates and around 91,000 productive rearrangements. Partial responses were observed in 24 patients and complete responses in 2; after a median follow-up of roughly 72 months, remission was maintained in roughly 15 patients and progression was observed in approximately 12. Samples at response were collected after a median of roughly 13 months of treatment, with a range of about 6 to 36 months. Study-wide conclusions, independent of this receptor: Sampling times were not matched between patients in sustained remission and patients whose disease was progressing, and lymph node repertoires were not examined. Public clonotypes were rare and either shrank or stayed stable during treatment, and the rise in clonality at ibrutinib response reflected expansion of private clonotypes. At baseline, clonality was higher than in age-matched healthy donors and showed a strong correlation with circulating CD8+ T-cell counts. Clonality increased at ibrutinib response, stayed stable in sustained remission, and fell back toward baseline at progression.

This clone was detected a few times. This clone's antigen is unknown. Per-base qualities were not stored, and no clone one base away is much larger. On a MiSeq, deep resolution sequencing aimed for a depth between 1 in 1 million and 1 in 200,000 T cells, with each clonotype covered 10x on average. The immunoSEQ hsTCRB Kit was used to generate the TCR beta libraries. On the authors' methods: ImmunoSEQ Data Assistant and ImmunoSEQ Analyzer were used for data analysis, and V, D and J genes were assigned according to IMGT definitions. Clonality, which ranges from 0 to 1, was calculated as one minus the normalized Shannon entropy of productive rearrangement frequencies. Public clonotype analysis was restricted to overrepresented clonotypes comprising at least 0.05% of each patient's repertoire. Some 13 age-matched healthy donor repertoires from immuneACCESS served as clonality controls. The table was pulled from immuneACCESS by TCRdb, which kept in-frame rearrangements only. Such tables lose some clones; where checked, under half of the loss comes from unresolved V genes, and the rest has no known cause. V and J calls and clone size are as listed in that table; D and trimming were resolved from the DNA. For this sample there are over 120,000 clones; over 60% appear just once. In total, the top ten clones hold around 13% of the sample.

V is pared back by 0 bases and J by 7 bases, with 6 bases lying between the germline termini. From the cysteine through the phenylalanine, the CDR3 covers 12 amino acids. The only DNA kept is the CDR3, 36 bases in frame from the first base. CDR1 MNHEY and CDR2 SVGAGI are derived from the germline V gene. The sample's time point label, decoded: approximately 11 months on ibrutinib. For TCR beta library preparation, roughly 1.8 micrograms of genomic DNA was extracted from cryopreserved PBMCs. Longitudinal blood samples from CLL patients on ibrutinib monotherapy underwent high-throughput TCR beta sequencing. The patients took part in an open-label, single-center phase 2 trial of ibrutinib monotherapy.

This sequence was found in a human donor with chronic lymphocytic leukemia. This chain is built from TRBV6-5 and TRBJ1-1; no D gene is confidently identified. The material sequenced was PBMCs, taken after 12 months of ibrutinib treatment. This receptor carries the CDR3 CASSYSRGEAFF. The DNA sequence follows: TGTGCCAGCAGTTACTCCCGGGGTGAAGCTTTCTTT.